This T cell receptor beta chain was observed in a study of neurological immune-mediated disorders. In TCRdb, the 5' RACE reads were re-called with MiXCR into one record per CDR3 protein. The repertoire holds approximately 100,000 distinct CDR3 sequences, with under 4.5% as singletons. This clonotype was counted many times. What it binds is not known. Whole-study findings and limits: Phylogenetic grouping assigned the repertoires of 18 of 34 multiple sclerosis patients to a single related-CDR3 cluster, representing a possible signature. Sharing of CDR3 amino acid sequences among expanded clones across subjects was absent, suggesting private repertoires in all groups.

Germline V gives CDR1 SGHRS, CDR2 YFSETQ. The V and J ends lost 3 bases and 13 bases respectively, with 16 bases between them. The CDR3 covers 12 residues. PBMCs stored at -80 C, 2 million in total, were the source of the unsorted libraries. Input material: PBMCs. The receptor was derived from a woman in her forties or fifties with multiple sclerosis. The V gene is TRBV5-1, the J gene TRBJ1-1, with D maybe TRBD1 (6 bases). CDR3 in amino acids: CASSSNRDTYFF. The DNA for the CDR3 is TGCGCCAGCAGCTCTAACCGGGACACCTATTTCTTT.